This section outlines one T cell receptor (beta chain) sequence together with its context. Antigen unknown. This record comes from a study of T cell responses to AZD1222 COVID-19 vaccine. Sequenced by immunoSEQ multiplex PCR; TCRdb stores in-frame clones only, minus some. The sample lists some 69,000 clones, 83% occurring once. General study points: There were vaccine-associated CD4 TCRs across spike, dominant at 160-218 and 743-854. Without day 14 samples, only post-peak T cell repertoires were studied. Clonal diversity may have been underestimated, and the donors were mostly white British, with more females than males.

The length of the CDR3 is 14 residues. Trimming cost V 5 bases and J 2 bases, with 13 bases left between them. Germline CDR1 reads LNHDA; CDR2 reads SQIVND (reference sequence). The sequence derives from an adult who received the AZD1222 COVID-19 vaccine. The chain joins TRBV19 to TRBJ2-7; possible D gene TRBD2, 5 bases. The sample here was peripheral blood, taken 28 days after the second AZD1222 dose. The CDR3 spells CASSPRGLPYEQYF. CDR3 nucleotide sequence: TGTGCCAGTAGTCCCCGGGGTCTCCCCTACGAGCAGTACTTC.